This TCR beta chain stems from a study of cytomegalovirus exposure and HLA in healthy donors (dated by TCRdb to 2016 to 2017). Background on the whole study: In an earlier analysis of several hundred of the donors, 276 Gb of sequence data and about 110 million unique TCR beta sequences from about 180 million T cells were reported. About 280 gigabases of sequencing data and approximately 91 million unique TCR sequences made up an early release that covered fewer than 650 HLA-typed donors. Of the 300 to 450 genotyped donors, 75% to 85% were placed in the genetic ancestry cluster associated with self-reported Caucasian donors. The aim of the study was to test whether cataloging public T cell receptors could identify signatures of past pathogen exposure. Using immunosequencing, the study profiled T cell repertoires from 500 to 800 subjects and related those repertoires to cytomegalovirus serostatus. Along with the roughly 710-subject first cohort, a separate validation cohort of approximately 110 different subjects was used. To predict cytomegalovirus infection status, the study brought together high-throughput TCR immunosequencing, statistical association of individual TCRs with disease status, and machine learning. To study patterns of TCR occurrence, a later analysis re-analyzed previously published TCR beta repertoires from hundreds of donors and added high-resolution HLA genotyping. Rather than using new phenotypic data, the later analysis identified candidate immune exposures from TCR beta sequences and from how often those sequences occurred across donors. An earlier analysis of nearly 600 of the donors applied high-throughput TCR beta sequencing to assess whether each TCR beta V gene segment acted as functional or pseudogenic. Donor age, sex, ethnicity and CMV serostatus were compiled together with the repertoire data. A later genetic analysis took genome-wide SNP genotypes for about 65% of the roughly 670 donors and used that subset as a discovery cohort. All discovery cohort repertoires had been generated on a single sequencing platform. Class I and class II HLA loci were covered by the typing at four-digit resolution. The number of typed donors differed by locus: about 620-640 for A, B, C, DRB1 and DQB1; 522 for DQA1; about 600 for DPA1; and about 470 for DPB1. A few DR-DQ haplotypes were handled as single units for association and clustering because linkage in the cohort was strong. Across under 500 genotyped donors of the cohort, an average of approximately 240,000 unique TCR beta nucleotide sequences per donor were sequenced, and around 19% of those sequences were non-productive.

Broad study findings and their caveats: Immune exposure information for the cohort was limited to CMV serostatus. Strong co-occurrence of HLA alleles, especially DR and DQ, made assigning TCR associations to individual alleles difficult. This cohort had only TCR beta chains sequenced, and the lack of alpha or paired-chain data limited which features could be detected. A further reported finding was that TCR beta sequences accurately predicted the HLA-A and HLA-B alleles for most subjects in the first cohort. A group of highly shared sequence variants was considered likely to be a technical artifact of the sequencing pipeline. The 87-base-pair reads could not distinguish some IMGT-functional V segments, including TRBV6-2 and TRBV6-3, so those segments were excluded. Linkage disequilibrium might explain the correlated functional status among segregating V segments, but an unknown experimental factor could not be ruled out. Broadly in line with IMGT annotations, most TCR beta V segments showed up in productive rearrangements about 87% or about 30% of the time in an earlier analysis of roughly 590 of the donors. Because counts were too low, roughly 16 rarely observed V segments, including chromosome 9 orphons, were excluded from the earlier analysis of roughly 580 of the donors. In a later analysis, most CMV-associated TCR beta chains were found to appear HLA-restricted, with HLA associations seemingly driven largely by CMV exposure. Because HLA typing was missing for some donors at each locus, association tests included only the typed subset. In both the original and validation cohorts, the classifier was reported to diagnose cytomegalovirus status with high specificity and sensitivity. The study listed 150 to 200 TCR beta chains as associated with cytomegalovirus. In a later analysis, the rate of TCR association differed among HLA loci, with DRB1 alleles having the most associated TCRs and HLA-C alleles having the fewest. While some public TCRs were present in many individuals, most TCR sequences turned up only very rarely across donors. A later analysis reported that several top co-occurrence clusters appeared linked to parvovirus B19, influenza, CMV and Epstein-Barr virus. Sequencing depth was assumed to be roughly uniform across donors in the presence/absence analyses, though that assumption may not hold. In a later analysis, 15,000 to 20,000 TCR beta sequences were associated with specific HLA alleles at a false discovery rate of 0.05. A later genetic analysis reported fewer N-insertions in productive TCRs among donors in an Asian-associated ancestry cluster than the roughly 700-donor mean. The authors suggested that the approach could potentially be extended to other disease states and immunological phenotypes. In vitro tests confirmed that a few of the cytomegalovirus-associated TCR beta chains recognize cytomegalovirus antigens. An association between a missense DCLRE1C variant and V-gene and J-gene trimming of TCR beta chains was found in a later genetic analysis and replicated in an independent cohort. In a later analysis, HLA-associated TCR beta chains showed more clonal expansion and lower generation probabilities than non-associated chains that were equally common.

The cohort was made up of around 720 healthy bone marrow donors. At the time of sampling, all cohort members were nominally healthy, though unrecorded immune exposures were likely present. The donor tested CMV seropositive, placing the donor among the 250 to 350 seropositive members of the cohort. A peripheral blood sample was provided by each donor, and peripheral blood mononuclear cells were used for TCR beta sequencing. The Qiagen DNeasy Blood Extraction Kit was used to extract genomic DNA from the blood cell samples. The library came from the immunoSEQ multiplex PCR assay. For the multiplex PCR, a mixture combining 60 forward primers for TCR Vbeta segments and 13 reverse primers for TCR Jbeta segments was used. A multiplex PCR assay on genomic DNA amplified the CDR3 region of rearranged TCR beta genes. On the Illumina HiSeq System, the amplified TCR beta libraries were sequenced as 87-base-pair reads. The paper's processing steps were these. A later analysis counted about 82 million unique TCR beta chains across the 666 repertoires, and 9.5 million to 11 million of these chains were shared by at least two donors. A nearest-neighbor algorithm error-corrected the raw reads and collapsed the reads into unique sequences, merging closely related sequences to remove PCR and sequencing errors. V, D and J gene segments were assigned by aligning CDR3 sequences to IMGT reference sequences. For a sequence to be retained, at least a six-nucleotide match to both a V gene segment and a J gene segment was required. A rearrangement was called productive if the CDR3 had no stop codons and remained in frame with V and J, and every other rearrangement was called non-productive. Following IMGT convention, CDR3 was defined as the stretch from the second conserved V-encoded cysteine up to the conserved J-encoded phenylalanine. The earlier analysis of some 600 of the donors excluded sequences that lacked an unambiguous match to a single V gene segment. In an earlier analysis of around 600 of the donors, V segments were called functional above 56.7% productive rearrangements and were called segregating when the between-donor standard deviation exceeded 5%. To diagnose cytomegalovirus status from the catalog of TCR beta chain sequences, a statistical classification framework was built. A later analysis assigned V and J genes by comparing TCR nucleotide sequences with IMGT/GENE-DB human TR gene sequences. Using the TCRdist pipeline, a later analysis assigned CDR3 sequences along with most-parsimonious VDJ recombination scenarios. In a later analysis, every TCR beta chain was defined by the combination of its CDR3 amino acid sequence and its V-gene family, and reads without a unique V-gene family were dropped. To address suspected cross-contamination and a sequencing artifact, a later analysis removed a few hundred highly shared, low-generation-probability nucleotide sequences. A later analysis calculated a clonal expansion index for each public chain from normalized within-repertoire ranks of inferred template counts. Generation probabilities in a later analysis came from a VDJ recombination model fitted to out-of-frame rearrangements, and those results were checked against IGoR. A later analysis scored TCR-TCR, TCR-HLA and TCR-CMV co-occurrence with hypergeometric tests, applying a repertoire-size bias correction to TCR pairs. False discovery rates were estimated in a later analysis by permuting HLA or CMV assignments 20 times. In a later analysis, co-occurring TCRs were grouped with DBSCAN, and TCRdist sequence similarity was added when clustering was performed within HLA-allele-positive subsets. Repertoires with fewer than 30,000 or more than 120,000 public chains were left out of co-occurrence clustering, as were about five repertoires with anomalous nucleotide sharing. TCRdb stores this immuneACCESS table with in-frame sequences only. Part of the clones is absent; in the studies checked, under half of the shortfall reflects unresolved V genes, and no reason is known for the rest. V and J calls and clone size are as listed in that table; D and trimming were resolved from the DNA. The sample table lists approximately 170,000 clones, around 65% of them with a count of one. The ten largest clones capture about 2.5% of the sample.

On this clone: The target of this receptor is not known. No per-base quality is available; no much larger clone lies one base away.

CDR1 and CDR2 were assigned from the germline V gene as SGHVS and FQNEAQ. V has 6 bases trimmed and J has 0 bases trimmed; junction bases matching no gene number 9. From the cysteine through the phenylalanine, the CDR3 covers 17 amino acids. Only the CDR3 portion is preserved as DNA: 51 bases, with reading frame beginning at the first base. The receptor was derived from a woman in her forties in good health and CMV-seropositive. Sequenced sample: PBMCs. The chain is encoded by TRBV7-8 joined to TRBJ2-1; 9 bases in between match TRBD2. The CDR3 sequence is CASRKEAGGSSYNEQFF. The DNA sequence is as follows: TGTGCCAGCAGGAAGGAAGCGGGAGGAAGCTCCTACAATGAGCAGTTCTTC.